This passage covers 15 T cell receptor beta chains from one sample sequenced in a study of T cell repertoires in cytomegalovirus infection. TCRdb analysed the reads with MiXCR anew, one entry per CDR3 protein. The table includes approximately 500,000 distinct CDR3 sequences, approximately 16% detected once. Sequenced: CD8+ T cells from PBMCs. The receptors were gathered from a human donor in good health (CMV status not recorded). Some clones in this sample may be carry-over from other donors' samples.

A word on this clonotype: A much larger clone sits a single nucleotide away, making a read error possible. Likely a read error: the CDR3 ends without its conserved phenylalanine or tryptophan. CDR3 residues: CATSLAGSYEQFL. In DNA, the CDR3 is TGTGCCACCTCACTAGCGGGGAGCTATGAGCAGTTCTTA. This chain uses TRBV6-6 with TRBJ2-1, with 10 bases identical to TRBD2. Germline CDR1 reads MNHNY; CDR2 reads SVGAGI (reference sequence). This CDR3 comprises 13 residues. V lost 10 bases, J lost 8 bases, and 8 bases stayed unmatched.

The chain has TRBV10-2 and TRBJ1-5, with D possibly being TRBD1 (5 bases). Germline V CDR1 and CDR2: WSHSY, SAAADI. This CDR3 spans 16 amino acids. The ends were cut back, 3 bases at V and 4 bases at J, with 16 bases in the middle. CDR3: CASSEYPGLQNQPQHF. The CDR3 region has the DNA TGCGCCAGCAGTGAATATCCGGGACTTCAAAATCAGCCCCAGCATTTT.

Ten or more counts support this clonotype. V and J are TRBV7-9 and TRBJ1-2, with 9 bases that match TRBD1. The CDR3 is 16 residues long. With V trimmed by 5 bases and J by 1 base, 8 bases remained unmatched. Germline CDR1 reads SEHNR; CDR2 reads FQNEAQ (reference sequence). CDR3 amino acids: CASSPTGGLLNYGYTF. DNA for the CDR3: TGTGCCAGCAGCCCTACAGGGGGCCTTCTTAACTATGGCTACACCTTC. Complete variable domain (other parts from reference TRBV7-9 and TRBJ1-2): DTGVSQNPRHKITKRGQNVTFRCDPISEHNRLYWYRQTLGQGPEFLTYFQNEAQLEKSRLLSDRFSAERPKGSFSTLEIQRTEQGDSAMYLCASSPTGGLLNYGYTFGSGTRLTVV.

This clonotype was counted a few times. The V call is TRBV27, the J call TRBJ1-5; no definite D call. This CDR3 has 16 amino acids. CDR1 is MNHEY and CDR2 is SMNVEV in the germline V gene (reference sequence). Trimming pared 0 bases from V and 3 bases from J, leaving 12 bases between. CDR3 protein: CASSLSRPTSNQPQHF. The CDR3 DNA follows: TGTGCCAGCAGTTTATCGCGTCCCACTTCCAATCAGCCCCAGCATTTT.

This clonotype was counted ten times or more. The J gene is TRBJ1-2, the V gene TRBV12-3 or TRBV12-4; 7 positions match TRBD1. The CDR3 contains 15 residues. The trim removed 3 bases at V and 8 bases at J, leaving 12 bases unmatched. The chain's CDR3 is CASSLFAGGKRGYTF. The DNA for the CDR3 is TGTGCCAGCAGTTTGTTTGCAGGGGGAAAGCGAGGCTACACCTTC.

The rearrangement joins TRBV10-3 to TRBJ2-7, with 8 positions matching TRBD1. Looked up from germline, CDR1 is ENHRY and CDR2 is SYGVKD. V was clipped by 8 bases and J by 5 bases; unmatched bases: 5. The CDR3 covers 12 residues. The CDR3 DNA sequence: TGTGCCATCTCGGACAGGGTGGACGAGCAGTACTTC. Translated, it gives CAISDRVDEQYF.

This clonotype was detected a few times. The V gene is TRBV9, the J gene TRBJ2-1; the D is unclear. The CDR3 loop spans 16 amino acids. Germline V CDR1 and CDR2: SGDLS, YYNGEE. The V end was cut by 0 bases, the J end by 4 bases, with 14 bases between. CDR3 protein: CASSVATNLGYNEQFF. CDR3 nucleotides: TGTGCCAGCAGCGTAGCTACCAATTTAGGGTACAATGAGCAGTTCTTC.

This clonotype came up many times. The chain combines TRBV12-5 with TRBJ2-1; D is undetermined. Germline CDR1 and CDR2: LGHNT and FRNRAP. The CDR3 runs 13 residues. V lost 6 bases to trimming and J lost 3 bases, with 9 bases between them. The CDR3 here is CASGTTYYNEQFF. For the CDR3, the DNA is TGTGCTAGTGGAACCACTTACTACAATGAGCAGTTCTTC.

This clonotype was recorded many times. The V and J genes are TRBV7-9 and TRBJ2-2, with D perhaps assigned TRBD1 or TRBD2 (5 bases each). The CDR3 extends over 15 amino acids. V shed 1 base and J shed 1 base, with 7 bases lying between them. CDR1 is SEHNR and CDR2 is FQNEAQ in the germline V gene (reference sequence). As DNA, the CDR3 is TGTGCCAGCAGCTTAGAGAGGGGGAACACCGGGGAGCTGTTTTTT. Translated: CASSLERGNTGELFF.

This clonotype was picked up many times. This chain uses TRBV19 with TRBJ2-7; TRBD2 might be the D (5 bases). Germline lookup yields CDR1 LNHDA and CDR2 SQIVND (reference sequence). This CDR3 region has 14 residues. V dropped 2 bases and J dropped 4 bases, with 12 bases sitting between them. The CDR3 sequence: CASSIIDGLYEQYF. CDR3 nucleotide sequence: TGTGCCAGTAGTATAATCGACGGACTTTACGAGCAGTACTTC.

The chain recombines TRBV7-9 with TRBJ2-1, with 11 bases matching TRBD1. Losses at the gene ends were 5 bases for V and 14 bases for J; bases not matched to a gene: 8. CDR1 SEHNR and CDR2 FQNEAQ come from the germline V gene (reference sequence). The CDR3 is made up of 13 amino acids. In DNA form, the CDR3 reads TGTGCCAGCAGCCGGGGGCGGGACAGGGGGGAGTTCTTC. Amino acids: CASSRGRDRGEFF.

This clonotype was found many times. V and J are TRBV6-1 and TRBJ1-1, with D unresolved. This CDR3 comprises 14 residues. Germline CDR1 MNHNS, CDR2 SASEGT. V lost 3 bases and J 0 bases, leaving 8 bases between the germline ends. The CDR3 nucleotides are TGTGCCAGCAGTGATTGGCGGCTGAACACTGAAGCTTTCTTT. Residues: CASSDWRLNTEAFF.

This clonotype was observed at least ten times. J is TRBJ2-7 and V is TRBV7-9; D possibly uses TRBD1 or TRBD2 (6 bases each). Trimming cost V 5 bases and J 7 bases, with 18 bases left between them. CDR3 size: 14 residues. The germline gives CDR1 SEHNR, CDR2 FQNEAQ (reference sequence). For the CDR3, the DNA is TGTGCCAGCAGCACCCCAGGAGGGGGTGGGGAGCAGTACTTC. Protein sequence: CASSTPGGGGEQYF.

This clonotype was recorded at least ten times. V is TRBV12-3 or TRBV12-4 and J is TRBJ1-2; 8 positions match TRBD1. Unmatched junction bases numbered 12, after V lost 6 bases and J lost 3 bases. This CDR3 is built from 16 residues. CDR3 sequence: CASSLSDRVPDYGYTF. The CDR3, as DNA: TGTGCCAGCAGCCTTTCGGACAGGGTTCCGGACTATGGCTACACCTTC.

This clonotype was counted ten times or more. V is TRBV15 and J is TRBJ2-1; D may correspond to TRBD1 or TRBD2 (5 bases each). Germline V gene lookup returns CDR1 LNHNV and CDR2 YYDKDF (reference sequence). The CDR3 extends over 18 amino acids. The ends were cut back, 5 bases at V and 4 bases at J, with 24 bases in the middle. The CDR3 loop is CATSLGTQLIRVYNEQFF. As DNA, the CDR3 is TGTGCCACCAGCCTGGGGACCCAACTGATACGGGTTTACAATGAGCAGTTCTTC.